Below, one T cell receptor beta chain is given with its context. This entry is derived from a study of CD8+CD57+ T cells in acquired aplastic anemia. Per the germline V gene, CDR1 is SGHRS and CDR2 is YFSETQ. This CDR3 comprises 15 residues. V lost 0 bases and J 9 bases, leaving 13 bases between the germline ends. Profiling of TCR beta VDJ combinations and CDR3 sequences used genomic DNA as template. Via MiXCR, TCRdb re-called the reads, giving one row per CDR3 protein. The table shows just over 400,000 distinct CDR3 sequences, with around 72% occurring only once. Specimen: sorted CD4+, CD8+, or CD8+CD57+ T cells (not recorded which) from PBMCs. This sequence joins TRBV5-1 and TRBJ1-6; D remains unclear. The receptor comes from a human donor in good health, serving as a control. The CDR3 DNA is TGCGCCAGCAGCTTGGACGGAACCCGTACTTCACCCCTCCACTTT. Protein sequence: CASSLDGTRTSPLHF.